Below, 20 T cell receptor beta chains from the same sample are listed, as sequenced in a study of blood T cell repertoires in COVID-19. Clones were sequenced by immunoSEQ multiplex PCR, and TCRdb holds only the in-frame ones, with some missing. The data hold 150,000 to 200,000 clones, with roughly nine tenths observed a single time. Input material: peripheral blood. The receptor set was obtained from a woman in her 70s with acute or convalescent COVID-19.

The gene calls are TRBV7-9 and TRBJ2-3, with 10 bases aligning to TRBD2. Unmatched junction bases numbered 9, after V lost 5 bases and J lost 7 bases. Germline lookup yields CDR1 SEHNR and CDR2 FQNEAQ (reference sequence). This CDR3 is built from 15 residues. The CDR3 DNA follows: TGTGCCAGCAGCATCAGCGGGGGGGCCGGATATACGCAGTATTTT. This translates into CASSISGGAGYTQYF.

The rearrangement uses TRBV5-1 and TRBJ2-5; TRBD1 is a possible D gene (5 bases). The CDR3 totals 14 residues. V was shortened by 0 bases and J by 5 bases, with 11 bases between the two germline ends. CDR1 and CDR2 from the germline V gene are SGHRS and YFSETQ. CDR3 nucleotide sequence: TGCGCCAGCAGCTTGGCTTACAAGGGGGAGACCCAGTACTTC. This sequence encodes CASSLAYKGETQYF.

This clone showed up just once. For the CDR3, the DNA is TGTGCCAGCAGTTATCGGGGGACAGGGAGGGATGAGCAGTTCTTC. As protein: CASSYRGTGRDEQFF. The chain couples TRBV6-5 to TRBJ2-1; TRBD1 aligns across 9 bases. The trim removed 3 bases at V and 8 bases at J, leaving 8 bases unmatched. Germline values: CDR1 MNHEY, CDR2 SVGAGI. The CDR3 runs to 15 residues.

In its sample, this clone was seen once. The chain employs TRBV5-4 and TRBJ1-6, with 9 positions matching TRBD1. V dropped 4 bases and J dropped 0; count of bases not matched to a gene: 2. In germline, CDR1 is SGHNT, CDR2 YYREEE (reference sequence). CDR3 length: 16 residues. The CDR3 sequence: CASSQDRGSYNSPLHF. The DNA for the CDR3 is TGTGCCAGCAGCCAGGACAGGGGCTCCTATAATTCACCCCTCCACTTT.

CDR3 residues: CSVGTGFEQYF. CDR3 nucleotide sequence: TGCAGTGTAGGGACAGGGTTTGAGCAGTACTTC. The chain links TRBV20-1 to TRBJ2-7; TRBD1 agrees at 9 bases. V lost 7 bases to trimming and J lost 7 bases; unmatched junction nucleotides: 5. The CDR3 loop spans 11 amino acids. Germline V gene sequence: CDR1 DFQATT, CDR2 SNEGSKA (reference sequence).

The chain has TRBV6-5 and TRBJ2-1; D remains ambiguous. Trimming stripped 2 bases from V and 3 bases from J, with 5 bases between. The CDR3 totals 13 residues. CDR1 is MNHEY and CDR2 is SVGAGI in the germline V gene. The CDR3 spells CASSYQVYNEQFF. CDR3 nucleotide sequence: TGTGCCAGCAGTTACCAGGTCTACAATGAGCAGTTCTTC.

The chain carries TRBV29-1 and TRBJ1-2, with unresolved D. The CDR3 runs 12 residues. The ends were cut back, 0 bases at V and 6 bases at J, with 8 bases in the middle. Germline V gene data show CDR1 as SQVTM and CDR2 as ANQGSEA. The CDR3 loop is CSVEDGQDGYTF. In DNA, the CDR3 is TGCAGCGTTGAAGATGGGCAGGATGGCTACACCTTC. Filled out from reference TRBV29-1 and TRBJ1-2, the complete variable domain reads SAVISQKPSRDICQRGTSLTIQCQVDSQVTMMFWYRQQPGQSLTLIATANQGSEATYESGFVIDKFPISRPNLTFSTLTVSNMSPEDSSIYLCSVEDGQDGYTFGSGTRLTVV.

V usage is TRBV5-1 and J usage is TRBJ2-7; the match to TRBD1 covers 8 bases. Germline CDR1 and CDR2: SGHRS and YFSETQ. The CDR3 loop spans 15 amino acids. With V trimmed by 3 bases and J by 4 bases, 9 bases remained unmatched. The CDR3 sequence: CASSSTQGGGYEQYF. The CDR3 bases are TGCGCCAGCAGCTCCACACAGGGGGGTGGGTACGAGCAGTACTTC.

The V call is TRBV5-1, the J call TRBJ2-1; a possible D gene is TRBD2 (6 bases). The CDR3 has 17 residues. The V end lost 0 bases, the J end lost 1 base, and 14 bases lay between the germline ends. The germline CDR1 and CDR2 sequences are SGHRS and YFSETQ. This chain's CDR3 is CASSLGGGGVSYNEQFF. The CDR3 region has the DNA TGCGCCAGCAGCTTGGGGGGCGGAGGGGTTTCCTACAATGAGCAGTTCTTC.

This clone was counted a few times. The genes are TRBV5-1 and TRBJ2-3; 10 bases align to TRBD2. The CDR3 extends over 18 amino acids. Germline V CDR1 and CDR2: SGHRS, YFSETQ. The V and J ends lost 5 bases and 3 bases, in that order; junction bases with no gene match: 15. The CDR3 loop is CASRPSASGSRRTDTQYF. CDR3 bases: TGCGCCAGCAGACCCTCGGCTAGCGGGAGTAGGAGGACAGATACGCAGTATTTT.

V usage is TRBV10-2 and J usage is TRBJ2-5; D not resolved. CDR1 and CDR2 (germline): WSHSY, SAAADI. CDR3 size: 14 residues. V was pared by 0 bases and J by 5 bases, with 10 bases between. The CDR3 nucleotides are TGCGCCAGCAGTGAGTCTCTGGCGGCGGAGACCCAGTACTTC. It codes for CASSESLAAETQYF.

In nucleotides, the CDR3 is TGTGCCAGCAGCTTTGGAGGGGACCACACTGAAGCTTTCTTT. Translated: CASSFGGDHTEAFF. The rearrangement links TRBV5-6 to TRBJ1-1; D is possibly TRBD1 (5 bases). V was cut by 2 bases and J by 3 bases, with 11 bases left in between. Germline CDR1 reads SGHDT; CDR2 reads YYEEEE. This CDR3 region has 14 residues. The variable domain in full, completed from reference TRBV5-6 and TRBJ1-1, reads DAGVTQSPTHLIKTRGQQVTLRCSPKSGHDTVSWYQQALGQGPQFIFQYYEEEERQRGNFPDRFSGHQFPNYSSELNVNALLLGDSALYLCASSFGGDHTEAFFGQGTRLTVV.

This chain connects TRBV12-5 to TRBJ1-1, with 7 bases that match TRBD1. Germline V gene sequence: CDR1 LGHNT, CDR2 FRNRAP. There are 15 residues in the CDR3. V dropped 1 base and J dropped 4; count of bases not matched to a gene: 6. The CDR3 DNA reads as TGTGCTAGTGGTTTGGGACAGGGACTGGGCACTGAAGCTTTCTTT. It specifies CASGLGQGLGTEAFF. Using reference TRBV12-5 and TRBJ1-1 for the parts outside the CDR3, the full variable domain is DARVTQTPRHKVTEMGQEVTMRCQPILGHNTVFWYRQTMMQGLELLAYFRNRAPLDDSGMPKDRFSAEMPDATLATLKIQPSEPRDSAVYFCASGLGQGLGTEAFFGQGTRLTVV.

The chain combines TRBV7-2 with TRBJ2-7; 9 positions agree with TRBD2. With V trimmed by 5 bases and J by 1 base, 6 bases remained unmatched. The germline CDR1 and CDR2 sequences are SGHTA and FQGNSA. The CDR3 has 15 amino acids. The CDR3 here is CASSPGLARSYEQYF. DNA for the CDR3: TGTGCCAGCAGCCCAGGACTAGCGCGTTCCTACGAGCAGTACTTC. The whole variable domain, filled in from reference TRBV7-2 and TRBJ2-7, reads GAGVSQSPSNKVTEKGKDVELRCDPISGHTALYWYRQSLGQGLEFLIYFQGNSAPDKSGLPSDRFSAERTGGSVSTLTIQRTQQEDSAVYLCASSPGLARSYEQYFGPGTRLTVT.

V gene TRBV10-3 combines with J gene TRBJ1-4, with a weak D call TRBD1 (5 bases). The CDR3 has 16 residues. The germline gives CDR1 ENHRY, CDR2 SYGVKD. The V gene lost 2 bases and the J gene lost 1 base, with 11 bases spanning the gap. The CDR3 bases are TGTGCCATCAGTGAGACTCAGGGAATAACTAATGAAAAACTGTTTTTT. This codes for CAISETQGITNEKLFF.

This chain links TRBV3-1 (or the pseudogene TRBV3-2) with TRBJ1-1; 7 bases are a match to TRBD1. V lost 4 bases to trimming and J lost 4 bases; unmatched junction nucleotides: 6. This CDR3 is 14 amino acids long. Germline V gene sequence: CDR1 LGHDT, CDR2 YNNKEL (reference sequence). Here the CDR3 reads CASSLSDRPTEAFF. In nucleotides, the CDR3 is TGTGCCAGCAGCCTATCGGACAGGCCCACTGAAGCTTTCTTT.

This clone turned up a few times. The J gene is TRBJ2-1, the V gene TRBV15, with 7 bases lining up with TRBD2. V shed 2 bases, J shed 10 bases, and the junction held 2 bases outside the gene matches. CDR3 length: 12 amino acids. Germline CDR1 and CDR2: LNHNV and YYDKDF (reference sequence). Written as DNA, the CDR3 is TGTGCCACCAGCAGATCACTAGCGGAGCAGTTCTTC. Translation: CATSRSLAEQFF.

The V gene is TRBV6-5, the J gene TRBJ2-1, with 10 bases that match TRBD2. V shed 4 bases and J 4 bases; nucleotides not matched to a gene: 4. CDR1 and CDR2 from the germline V gene are MNHEY and SVGAGI. This CDR3 is built from 15 residues. CDR3 sequence reads: CASSFPSGGYNEQFF. The CDR3 DNA is TGTGCCAGCAGTTTTCCTAGCGGGGGTTACAATGAGCAGTTCTTC.

The chain couples TRBV7-9 to TRBJ1-1; a weak D match, TRBD1 (5 bases). Germline lookup yields CDR1 SEHNR and CDR2 FQNEAQ (reference sequence). The CDR3 length is 14 residues. The ends were cut back, 3 bases at V and 5 bases at J, with 13 bases in the middle. The CDR3 loop reads CASSFGRVGTEAFF. CDR3 coding DNA: TGTGCCAGCAGCTTTGGCAGGGTGGGTACTGAAGCTTTCTTT.

The chain uses TRBV6-2 or TRBV6-3 and TRBJ2-7; TRBD2 matches at 7 bases. Trimming cost V 4 bases and J 5 bases; bases outside gene matches: 8. Germline assignment: CDR1 MNHEY and CDR2 SVGEGT. CDR3 length: 14 amino acids. The CDR3 DNA is TGTGCCAGCAGTTCCGTCGGGGGAGGGCACGAGCAGTACTTC. Its translation: CASSSVGGGHEQYF.